This record concerns one TCR beta chain sequence. V was trimmed by 5 bases and J by 5 bases, leaving 16 bases between them. The CDR3 loop spans 15 amino acids. CDR1 SGHVS and CDR2 FQNEAQ come from the germline V gene. This entry belongs to a study of blood T cell repertoires in COVID-19. At the level of the study: Samples of COVID-19 (acute and convalescent) were obtained from the United States, Italy and Spain. Nucleic acid was either cDNA or gDNA, and it came from T cells, B-cell-depleted T cells, or PBMCs.

Sequencing was performed with immunoSEQ multiplex PCR; in TCRdb, only in-frame clones are kept and a portion is missing. The sample carries fewer than 250,000 clones, roughly 86% recorded once. The chain recombines TRBV7-8 with TRBJ2-1, with D possibly TRBD2 on 7 matching bases. This TCR came from a woman in her sixties or seventies with active or convalescent COVID-19. The specimen was peripheral blood. CDR3 loop: CASSEGGLLNNEQFF. The CDR3, as DNA: TGTGCCAGCAGCGAAGGGGGACTACTCAACAATGAGCAGTTCTTC.